This T cell receptor (beta chain) was recovered during a study of cytomegalovirus exposure and HLA in healthy donors. Germline loops: CDR1 SGHTS, CDR2 YDEGEE. The CDR3 is made up of 15 amino acids. V lost 4 bases to trimming and J lost 3 bases; unmatched junction nucleotides: 6. Primers for the PCR totalled 60 Vbeta and 13 Jbeta. Data came from immunoSEQ multiplex PCR; TCRdb stores just in-frame clones and leaves some out. The sample contains under 150,000 clones, roughly three quarters of which appear only once. The specimen was PBMCs. The sequence was collected from a man aged 18 to 35 in good health and CMV-seronegative. The chain uses TRBV5-8 and TRBJ1-4, with 7 bases matching TRBD1. CDR3 loop: CASSQGDRSNEKLFF. In DNA form, the CDR3 reads TGTGCCAGCAGCCAGGGGGACAGATCTAATGAAAAACTGTTTTTT.